The next 30 T cell receptor beta chains were all read from a single sample in a study of blood T cell dynamics during melanoma immunotherapy (dated by TCRdb to 2019 to 2021). Library method: the immunoSEQ multiplex PCR assay. TCRdb carries this immuneACCESS record with in-frame sequences only. Its versions omit some clonotypes, under half of them owing to an unresolved V gene in the studies checked, with the rest unexplained. A total of some 7,200 clones appear in this sample, more than 65% of them only once. The ten largest clonotypes hold around 17% of the sample. In light of the paper, this sample's time point label describes: pre-treatment baseline. This specimen was blood, taken from a patient treated with checkpoint blockade. These receptors were taken from a human donor with melanoma.

The rearrangement links TRBV11-2 to TRBJ2-6, with 9 bases matching TRBD2. This CDR3 has 18 residues. The junction had 7 bases not matched to a gene; V was cut back by 0 bases and J by 4 bases. Per the germline V gene, CDR1 is SGHAT and CDR2 is FQNNGV. CDR3 sequence reads: CASSLEGLASTGANVLTF. CDR3 bases: TGTGCCAGCAGCTTAGAGGGACTAGCCTCTACCGGGGCCAACGTCCTGACTTTC. Complete variable domain (other parts from reference TRBV11-2 and TRBJ2-6): EAGVAQSPRYKIIEKRQSVAFWCNPISGHATLYWYQQILGQGPKLLIQFQNNGVVDDSQLPKDRFSAERLKGVDSTLKIQPAKLEDSAVYLCASSLEGLASTGANVLTFGAGSRLTVL.

This chain links TRBV7-2 with TRBJ1-1, with 9 bases aligning to TRBD1. The CDR3 extends over 15 amino acids. Germline CDR1 reads SGHTA; CDR2 reads FQGNSA. Germline trimming cut 5 bases from V and 5 bases from J; bases unmatched to any gene: 9. The chain's CDR3 is CASSKRGQGGTEAFF. Here the CDR3 DNA reads TGTGCCAGCAGCAAACGGGGACAGGGAGGGACTGAAGCTTTCTTT.

The gene calls are TRBV30 and TRBJ2-7, with D unclear. Looked up from germline, CDR1 is GTSNPN and CDR2 is SVGIG (reference sequence). CDR3 size: 14 residues. V was cut by 6 bases and J by 0 bases, with 15 bases left in between. CDR3 sequence: CACQAHPRSYEQYF. CDR3 in DNA: TGTGCCTGCCAAGCACACCCTCGCTCCTACGAGCAGTACTTC.

The chain combines TRBV6-6 with TRBJ2-5; 8 positions agree with TRBD2. TRBJ2-7 explains the end of the DNA better; the J call may be wrong. Germline V CDR1 and CDR2: MNHNY, SVGAGI (reference sequence). The length of the CDR3 is 14 residues. The CDR3 DNA sequence: TGTGCCAGCAGCCTAGCGGACGGGAGGGGCGAGCAGTACTTC. Residues: CASSLADGRGEQYF.

V is TRBV5-4 and J is TRBJ1-1, with D unclear. V gave up 0 bases and J gave up 10 bases, with 13 bases separating them. Germline V CDR1 and CDR2: SGHNT, YYREEE (reference sequence). CDR3 length: 13 amino acids. As DNA, the CDR3 is TGTGCCAGCAGCTTGGGTCCGTCGGCCGGAGCTTTCTTT. It is translated as CASSLGPSAGAFF.

This clone has just one count. The genes are TRBV27 and TRBJ2-3, with 10 bases aligning to TRBD2. V was pared by 5 bases and J by 2 bases, with 7 bases of the junction left unmatched. CDR3 length equals 16 residues. Germline V gene data show CDR1 as MNHEY and CDR2 as SMNVEV (reference sequence). The CDR3 DNA follows: TGTGCCAGCAGTACCTGGACTAGCGGCCTCACAGATACGCAGTATTTT. Protein product: CASSTWTSGLTDTQYF.

The rearrangement links TRBV4-1 to TRBJ2-5; perhaps TRBD1 as D (5 bases). CDR3 length: 11 residues. Germline CDR1 is MGHRA and CDR2 is YSYEKL. The V end lost 3 bases, the J end lost 9 bases, and 8 bases lay between the germline ends. CDR3: CASSHDRAQYF. CDR3 nucleotides: TGCGCCAGCAGCCACGACAGAGCCCAGTACTTC.

The CDR3 loop is CSVRGTRLDLNEQFF. The CDR3, as DNA: TGCAGCGTTCGAGGCACCCGACTAGATTTGAATGAGCAGTTCTTC. This chain connects TRBV29-1 to TRBJ2-1, with D perhaps matching TRBD2 (6 bases). V lost 5 bases and J 7 bases, leaving 21 bases between the germline ends. The CDR3 covers 15 residues. Germline V gene data show CDR1 as SQVTM and CDR2 as ANQGSEA.

On this clone: Its ends do not fully match the called genes, so a read error is possible. The rearrangement links TRBV11-2 to TRBJ2-7; 7 bases map to TRBD1. The CDR3 contains 13 residues. Germline CDR1 reads SGHAT; CDR2 reads FQNNGV. The chain's CDR3 is CASSTGTAREQYF. The CDR3 DNA sequence: TGCGCCAGCAGCACCGGGACAGCCAGGGAGCAGTACTTC.

In this sample, this clone turned up a few times. The CDR3 DNA is TGTGCCAGCAGTGGGTACGAGCAGTACTTC. The encoded protein is CASSGYEQYF. The chain carries TRBV2 and TRBJ2-7, with D hard to call. Germline V gene sequence: CDR1 SNHLY, CDR2 FYNNEI. With 4 bases removed from V and 4 bases from J, the gap between germline ends came to 2 bases. The CDR3 has 10 residues.

This chain uses TRBV7-8 with TRBJ2-5, with 7 bases matching TRBD1. The CDR3 has 15 residues. Germline V lookup: CDR1 SGHVS, CDR2 FQNEAQ. Unmatched junction bases numbered 3, after V lost 2 bases and J lost 0 bases. CDR3 DNA: TGTGCCAGCAGCTTATCAGACAGGGACCAAGAGACCCAGTACTTC. Its protein product is CASSLSDRDQETQYF.

The chain is built from TRBV7-2 and TRBJ2-6; TRBD2 might be the D (5 bases). Germline V gives CDR1 SGHTA, CDR2 FQGNSA. The CDR3 is 16 residues long. V gave up 2 bases and J gave up 5 bases, with 13 bases separating them. The CDR3, as DNA: TGTGCCAGCAGCTTACTCCGGCGGGTCTGGGCCAACGTCCTGACTTTC. The encoded protein is CASSLLRRVWANVLTF.

The genes are TRBV6-5 and TRBJ1-1; D is possibly TRBD1 (6 bases). Trimming shortened V by 5 bases and J by 2 bases, and 9 bases separated the two germline ends. The CDR3 covers 13 residues. CDR1 is MNHEY, CDR2 SVGAGI, per germline. The CDR3 sequence: CASSRDKNTEAFF. CDR3 DNA: TGTGCCAGCAGTCGGGACAAAAACACTGAAGCTTTCTTT.

This chain joins TRBV28 and TRBJ1-2; D unclear. This CDR3 comprises 13 residues. CDR1 and CDR2 from the germline V gene are MDHEN and SYDVKM. The V end was cut by 2 bases, the J end by 8 bases, with 12 bases between. In DNA form, the CDR3 reads TGTGCCAGCAGTTTACCGACCACGGGAGGCTACACCTTC. Translation: CASSLPTTGGYTF.

V is TRBV7-9 and J is TRBJ1-5; D might be TRBD1 (5 bases). The CDR3 contains 13 residues. V gave up 5 bases and J gave up 2 bases, with 7 bases separating them. Germline-derived CDR1 and CDR2 are SEHNR and FQNEAQ (reference sequence). CDR3 bases: TGTGCCAGCAGCAGAGGGGGCAATCAGCCCCAGCATTTT. Protein product: CASSRGGNQPQHF.

The chain uses TRBV25-1 and TRBJ2-3, with D unresolved. Germline V gives CDR1 MGHDK, CDR2 SYGVNS. V was trimmed by 4 bases and J by 4 bases, leaving 15 bases between them. The CDR3 is 15 amino acids. Here the CDR3 reads CASSGLGLMADTQYF. The CDR3 bases are TGTGCCAGCAGTGGTCTAGGCCTCATGGCAGATACGCAGTATTTT.

A remark on this clone: A junction end diverges from the germline sequence, so it may reflect a read error. Other nucleotide sequences from this sample produce the same CDR3. The rearrangement links TRBV5-8 to TRBJ2-3; 14 bases align to TRBD2. This CDR3 comprises 16 residues. CDR1 and CDR2 (germline): SGHTS, YDEGEE. The CDR3 DNA sequence: TGCGCCAGCAGCCCGGGACTAGCGGGGGGCACAGATACGCAGTATTTT. Translation: CASSPGLAGGTDTQYF. The variable domain in full, with the rest retrieved from reference TRBV5-8 and TRBJ2-3, is EAGVTQSPTHLIKTRGQQATLRCSPISGHTSVYWYQQALGLGLQFLLWYDEGEERNRGNFPPRFSGRQFPNYSSELNVNALELEDSALYLCASSPGLAGGTDTQYFGPGTRLTVL.

V usage is TRBV28 and J usage is TRBJ2-7, with TRBD2 matching 12 bases. This CDR3 region has 14 residues. The germline CDR1 and CDR2 sequences are MDHEN and SYDVKM. With V trimmed by 6 bases and J by 6 bases, 6 bases remained unmatched. CDR3 sequence (DNA): TGTGCCAGCAGGTGGACTAGCGGGAAGAGCGAGCAGTACTTC. Its translation is CASRWTSGKSEQYF.

This clone was counted only a few times. The rearrangement joins TRBV28 to TRBJ1-5, with D unclear. V lost 6 bases to trimming and J lost 2 bases, with 20 bases between them. There are 17 residues in the CDR3. CDR1 is MDHEN and CDR2 is SYDVKM in the germline V gene. Written as DNA, the CDR3 is TGTGCCAGCAGAGGATGGGTAGAAGGCGGAGGCAATCAGCCCCAGCATTTT. This gives the protein CASRGWVEGGGNQPQHF.

The rearrangement uses TRBV7-6 and TRBJ2-1, with 9 positions matching TRBD1. In germline, CDR1 is SGHVS, CDR2 FNYEAQ. J was trimmed by 5 bases and V by 4 bases; bases with no gene match: 3. This CDR3 comprises 14 residues. The CDR3 bases are TGTGCCAGCAGCTCCGGACAGGGGAACAATGAGCAGTTCTTC. This translates into CASSSGQGNNEQFF.

V gene TRBV2 combines with J gene TRBJ1-6; D is uncertain. Trimming cost V 4 bases and J 14 bases, with 15 bases left between them. Germline V CDR1 and CDR2: SNHLY, FYNNEI. The CDR3 loop spans 13 amino acids. The CDR3: CASSAGLRRALHF. CDR3 nucleotides: TGTGCCAGCAGTGCGGGCCTCCGTAGGGCCCTCCACTTT.

V and J are TRBV2 and TRBJ1-3; D is perhaps TRBD1 (6 bases). This CDR3 contains 14 residues. Trimming left V 8 bases short and J 11 bases short, with 22 bases between. CDR1 is SNHLY, CDR2 FYNNEI, per germline. As DNA, the CDR3 is TGTGCCAGCGAGGGGGGGGCAGGTGCATTGGCCATATATTTT. This gives the protein CASEGGAGALAIYF.

This clone has a handful of counts. CDR3 in DNA: TGTGCCAGCAGCCCCTTCCCAGGGGACGGGCTGAACACTGAAGCTTTCTTT. Its translation: CASSPFPGDGLNTEAFF. This chain uses TRBV14 with TRBJ1-1; TRBD1 is a possible D gene (6 bases). Germline-derived CDR1 and CDR2 are SGHDN and FVKESK. This CDR3 comprises 17 residues. Trimming left V 4 bases short and J 0 bases short, with 18 bases between. Based on the CDR3 plus reference TRBV14 and TRBJ1-1, the full variable domain is EAGVTQFPSHSVIEKGQTVTLRCDPISGHDNLYWYRRVMGKEIKFLLHFVKESKQDESGMPNNRFLAERTGGTYSTLKVQPAELEDSGVYFCASSPFPGDGLNTEAFFGQGTRLTVV.

The V and J genes are TRBV13 and TRBJ1-1; D is ambiguous. The germline V gene has CDR1 PRHDT and CDR2 FYEKMQ (reference sequence). Between the trimmed V and J ends, which lost 0 bases and 0 bases, there was a span of 11 bases. The CDR3 is made up of 16 amino acids. CDR3 loop: CASSLGRTLLNTEAFF. Here the CDR3 DNA reads TGTGCCAGCAGCTTAGGTCGGACCCTCCTGAACACTGAAGCTTTCTTT.

The chain is built from TRBV4-1 and TRBJ2-2; D remains unclear. Germline lookup yields CDR1 MGHRA and CDR2 YSYEKL. Trimming took 1 base from V and 6 from J, leaving 15 bases between them. The CDR3 is 16 amino acids. DNA for the CDR3: TGCGCCAGCAGCCAAGCCAACTTGGTGGCGGCCGGGGAGCTGTTTTTT. Its translation is CASSQANLVAAGELFF.

J is TRBJ1-2 and V is TRBV29-1, with D possibly matching TRBD1 (5 bases). In germline, CDR1 is SQVTM, CDR2 ANQGSEA. V was trimmed by 2 bases and J by 3 bases, leaving 13 bases between them. CDR3 length: 14 amino acids. The CDR3, as DNA: TGCAGCGTTGAAAGAAGGGGCGGCGACTATGGCTACACCTTC. Its protein product is CSVERRGGDYGYTF.

The rearrangement links TRBV28 to TRBJ2-7; unclear D gene. The CDR3 extends over 17 amino acids. The V end lost 1 base, the J end lost 4 bases, and 20 bases lay between the germline ends. Germline CDR1 and CDR2: MDHEN and SYDVKM. The CDR3 loop reads CASSLSDRLGPLYEQYF. In DNA, the CDR3 is TGTGCCAGCAGTTTATCCGACCGGCTAGGTCCTTTATACGAGCAGTACTTC.

The chain carries TRBV7-9 and TRBJ1-3; 8 bases are shared with TRBD1. With 10 bases clipped from V and 2 bases from J, the junction kept 4 bases outside the gene matches. The CDR3 spans 13 residues. Germline V gene sequence: CDR1 SEHNR, CDR2 FQNEAQ (reference sequence). DNA of the CDR3: TGTGCCATCCCGACAGGGGCTGGAAACACCATATATTTT. It codes for CAIPTGAGNTIYF.

The chain links TRBV5-5 to TRBJ2-7; 8 bases are a match to TRBD1. Germline V CDR1 and CDR2: SGHKS, YYEKEE (reference sequence). The CDR3 spans 16 residues. J lost 1 base, V lost 4 bases, and 10 bases had no gene match. CDR3 sequence reads: CASSPDDRGPSYEQYF. CDR3 in DNA: TGTGCCAGCAGCCCTGATGACAGGGGTCCGTCCTACGAGCAGTACTTC.

DNA for the CDR3: TGCGCCAGCAGCTGGTCTAGCGGCCCAGGCGATGAGCAGTTCTTC. Translating it yields CASSWSSGPGDEQFF. The chain uses TRBV5-1 and TRBJ2-1; TRBD2 matches at 7 bases. CDR3 length: 15 residues. V dropped 3 bases and J dropped 8; count of bases not matched to a gene: 11. CDR1 and CDR2 from the germline V gene are SGHRS and YFSETQ.